These 5 T cell receptor beta chains share one sample of origin, sequenced in a study of blood T cell repertoires in COVID-19. Sequencing used immunoSEQ multiplex PCR; TCRdb keeps in-frame clones, though not all of them. This table holds 90,000 to 110,000 clones, over 75% found once. Sample: peripheral blood. The source is a woman aged 50 to 65 with acute or convalescent COVID-19.

This clone appeared a single time. The chain carries TRBV2 and TRBJ2-7, with TRBD1 matching 8 bases. V lost 8 bases, J lost 6 bases, and 9 bases stayed unmatched. This CDR3 spans 13 amino acids. Germline V gene lookup returns CDR1 SNHLY and CDR2 FYNNEI. In DNA, the CDR3 is TGTGCCAGCTCTAAGACAGGGGAGAGCGAGCAGTACTTC. Translating gives CASSKTGESEQYF.

The chain joins TRBV18 to TRBJ1-1; D is unclear. In germline, CDR1 is KGHSH, CDR2 LQKENI. The CDR3 contains 12 residues. V gave up 3 bases and J gave up 5 bases, with 7 bases separating them. The CDR3 is CASSPASTEAFF. CDR3 sequence (DNA): TGTGCCAGCTCACCTGCGAGTACTGAAGCTTTCTTT.

The V and J genes are TRBV3-1 (or the pseudogene TRBV3-2) and TRBJ1-4; 7 bases agree with TRBD1. Germline loops: CDR1 LGHDT, CDR2 YNNKEL (reference sequence). The CDR3 has 15 amino acids. V shed 6 bases and J 0 bases; nucleotides not matched to a gene: 4. DNA of the CDR3: TGTGCCAGCAGACAGGGGATTTCAACTAATGAAAAACTGTTTTTT. Its translation is CASRQGISTNEKLFF.

This sequence joins TRBV19 and TRBJ2-7; D is possibly TRBD1 (5 bases). Trimming pared 8 bases from V and 0 bases from J, leaving 11 bases between. The CDR3 length is 13 residues. The germline gives CDR1 LNHDA, CDR2 SQIVND (reference sequence). This CDR3 is CASGHLSSYEQYF. Here the CDR3 DNA reads TGTGCCAGTGGACATTTGAGCTCCTACGAGCAGTACTTC.

This chain links TRBV4-1 with TRBJ2-7; tentative D call: TRBD1 (6 bases). The V end was cut by 0 bases, the J end by 6 bases, with 15 bases between. This CDR3 comprises 15 residues. CDR1 and CDR2 (germline): MGHRA, YSYEKL. The CDR3 loop reads CASSQDLQGRGEQYF. DNA of the CDR3: TGCGCCAGCAGCCAAGATTTACAGGGAAGGGGCGAGCAGTACTTC.